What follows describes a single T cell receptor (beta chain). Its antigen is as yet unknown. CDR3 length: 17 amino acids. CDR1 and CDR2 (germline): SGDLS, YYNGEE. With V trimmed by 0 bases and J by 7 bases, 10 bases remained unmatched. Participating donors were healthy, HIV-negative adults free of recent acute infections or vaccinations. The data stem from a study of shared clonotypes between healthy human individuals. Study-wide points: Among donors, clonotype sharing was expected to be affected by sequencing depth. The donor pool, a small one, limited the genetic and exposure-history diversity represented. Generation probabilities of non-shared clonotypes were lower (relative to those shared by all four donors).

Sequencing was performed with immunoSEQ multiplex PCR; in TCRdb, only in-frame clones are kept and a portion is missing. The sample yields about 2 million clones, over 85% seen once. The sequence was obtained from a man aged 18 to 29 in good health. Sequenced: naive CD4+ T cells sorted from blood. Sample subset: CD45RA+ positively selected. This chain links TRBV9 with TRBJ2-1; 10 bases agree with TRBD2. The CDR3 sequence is CASSVDLGTSAWNEQFF. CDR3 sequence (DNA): TGTGCCAGCAGCGTAGACCTCGGGACTAGCGCATGGAATGAGCAGTTCTTC.